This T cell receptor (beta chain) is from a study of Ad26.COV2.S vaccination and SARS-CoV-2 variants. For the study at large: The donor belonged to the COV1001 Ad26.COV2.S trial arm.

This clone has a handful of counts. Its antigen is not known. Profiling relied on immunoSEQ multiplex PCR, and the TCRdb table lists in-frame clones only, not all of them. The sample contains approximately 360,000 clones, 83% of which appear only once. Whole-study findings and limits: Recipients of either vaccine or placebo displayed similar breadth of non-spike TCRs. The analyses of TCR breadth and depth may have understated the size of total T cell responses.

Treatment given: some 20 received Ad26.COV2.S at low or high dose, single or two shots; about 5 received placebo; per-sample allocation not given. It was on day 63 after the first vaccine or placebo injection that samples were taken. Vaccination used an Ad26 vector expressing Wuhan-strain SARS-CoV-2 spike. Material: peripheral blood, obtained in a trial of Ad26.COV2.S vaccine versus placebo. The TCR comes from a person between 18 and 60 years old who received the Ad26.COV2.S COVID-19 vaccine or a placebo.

This CDR3 reads CASSATGPNSPLHF. The CDR3 DNA reads as TGCGCCAGCAGTGCTACAGGACCAAATTCACCCCTCCACTTT. The chain has TRBV10-1 and TRBJ1-6, with D perhaps TRBD1 (5 bases). CDR1 is WNHNN, CDR2 SYGVQD, per germline (reference sequence). CDR3 length equals 14 residues. V gave up 4 bases and J gave up 7 bases, with 11 bases separating them.